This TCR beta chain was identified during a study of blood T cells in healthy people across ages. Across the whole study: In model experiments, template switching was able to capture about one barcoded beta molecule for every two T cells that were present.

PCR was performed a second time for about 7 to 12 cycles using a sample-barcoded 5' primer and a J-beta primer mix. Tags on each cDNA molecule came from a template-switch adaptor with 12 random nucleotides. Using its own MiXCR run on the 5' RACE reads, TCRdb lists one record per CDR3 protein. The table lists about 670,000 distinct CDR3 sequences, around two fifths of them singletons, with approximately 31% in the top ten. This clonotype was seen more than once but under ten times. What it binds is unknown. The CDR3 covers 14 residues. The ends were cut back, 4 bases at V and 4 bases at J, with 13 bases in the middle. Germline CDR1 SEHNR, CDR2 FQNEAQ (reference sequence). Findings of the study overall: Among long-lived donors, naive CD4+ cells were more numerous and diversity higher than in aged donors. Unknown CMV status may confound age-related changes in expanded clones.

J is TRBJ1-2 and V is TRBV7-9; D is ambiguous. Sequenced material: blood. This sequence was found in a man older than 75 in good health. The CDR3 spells CASSSNSDAYGYTF. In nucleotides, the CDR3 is TGTGCCAGCAGCTCAAACTCGGACGCCTATGGCTACACCTTC.